The next 16 T cell receptor beta chains were all read from a single sample in a study of metastatic and nonmetastatic thyroid tumors (dated by TCRdb to 2019 to 2021). Libraries were constructed by PCR. The reads were generated on an Illumina HiSeq 4000. The raw public reads went through TCRdb reprocessing: fastp at Q25, MiXCR clone calling, in-frame beta chains kept. This sample gives approximately 65,000 clones in total; more than 3.5% of them show up just once. The ten biggest clones cover around 24% of the sample. Before undergoing thyroid surgery, none of the patients had been given any kind of treatment. The material sequenced was blood. Receptors originate from a female donor with papillary thyroid cancer or a benign thyroid nodule (not recorded which). Some clones in this sample may be carry-over from other donors' samples.

This clone was detected many times. This rearrangement joins TRBV20-1 to TRBJ2-1, with 10 bases fitting TRBD2. Trimming took 7 bases from V and 10 from J; bases not matched to a gene: 10. Germline V gives CDR1 DFQATT, CDR2 SNEGSKA (reference sequence). This CDR3 has 13 amino acids. CDR3: CSVEREGLREQFF. DNA for the CDR3: TGCAGTGTCGAGCGGGAGGGCCTAAGGGAGCAGTTCTTC.

This clone was recorded at least ten times. The rearrangement joins TRBV5-1 to TRBJ1-2, with a possible D match to TRBD1 (5 bases). The CDR3 consists of 14 residues. The germline V gene encodes CDR1 SGHRS and CDR2 YFSETQ. V lost 4 bases, J lost 0 bases, and 10 bases lay in between. The CDR3 region has the DNA TGCGCCAGCAGCACCGGGACGGCTAACTATGGCTACACCTTC. Amino acid sequence: CASSTGTANYGYTF.

In its sample, this clone was seen many times. The rearrangement uses TRBV10-3 and TRBJ2-1; TRBD1 aligns across 7 bases. The V and J ends lost 3 bases and 8 bases, in that order; junction bases with no gene match: 4. The CDR3 spans 13 residues. Germline lookup yields CDR1 ENHRY and CDR2 SYGVKD. CDR3 protein: CAISEQQGHEQFF. The CDR3 DNA follows: TGTGCCATCAGTGAACAACAGGGGCATGAGCAGTTCTTC.

Comments on this clone: A much larger clone differs from this one at a single base, so this may be a read error. The J gene is TRBJ1-3, the V gene TRBV2, with 9 bases lining up with TRBD1. From germline, CDR1 is SNHLY and CDR2 FYNNEI. Trimming took 6 bases from V and 7 from J; bases not matched to a gene: 10. The length of the CDR3 is 15 residues. CDR3 sequence reads: CASSPMTGGRNTIYF. The CDR3 DNA reads as TGTGCCAGCAGCCCGATGACAGGGGGAAGGAACACCATATATTTT.

This clone was counted between two and nine times. This may be a read error, as it is one base from a much larger clone. The chain joins TRBV9 to TRBJ2-3, with 8 bases that match TRBD1. The CDR3 spans 15 residues. Trimming cost V 5 bases and J 4 bases; bases outside gene matches: 9. Germline V gene sequence: CDR1 SGDLS, CDR2 YYNGEE. The CDR3 coding sequence is TGTGCCAGCAGGCAGGGGGGACAGGTGCCAGATACGCAGTATTTT. It translates to CASRQGGQVPDTQYF.

This clone was seen more than once but under ten times. J is TRBJ2-7 and V is TRBV6-4, with 7 bases fitting TRBD1. V trimming: 3 bases; J trimming: 5 bases; junction bases outside the gene matches: 16. Germline V gene data show CDR1 as MRHNA and CDR2 as SNTAGT. The CDR3 contains 17 residues. The CDR3 nucleotides are TGTGCCAGCAGTGAGCTAAAACGACAGGGTTCTTCGGACGAGCAGTACTTC. It translates to CASSELKRQGSSDEQYF.

The table lists this clone with many counts. The sample has other DNA sequences that encode this CDR3 too. This chain joins TRBV28 and TRBJ1-2, with 8 bases matching TRBD1. The CDR3 loop spans 15 amino acids. Trimming removed 4 bases from V and 7 bases from J; junction bases left unmatched: 11. CDR1 is MDHEN and CDR2 is SYDVKM in the germline V gene. CDR3 sequence: CASSWGTGKLGGYTF. The CDR3 DNA reads as TGTGCCAGCAGTTGGGGGACAGGAAAACTAGGTGGCTACACCTTC.

The table lists this clone with many counts. The gene calls are TRBV7-3 and TRBJ2-7; no clear D. Germline-derived CDR1 and CDR2 are SGHTA and FQGTGA. V was pared by 2 bases and J by 7 bases, with 18 bases between. CDR3 length equals 15 residues. The CDR3 here is CASSLDPSRPQEQYF. Here the CDR3 DNA reads TGTGCCAGCAGCTTAGACCCATCCAGGCCCCAGGAGCAGTACTTC.

This clone occurred many times. V gene TRBV18 combines with J gene TRBJ1-1; D gene unclear. V lost 3 bases and J lost 8, with 10 bases in between. The CDR3 runs to 12 residues. Germline assignment: CDR1 KGHSH and CDR2 LQKENI. The CDR3 sequence is CASSPPGLEAFF. CDR3 DNA: TGTGCCAGCTCACCTCCAGGCCTCGAAGCTTTCTTT.

V usage is TRBV28 and J usage is TRBJ2-3, with D perhaps TRBD1 or TRBD2 (5 bases each). The ends were cut back, 4 bases at V and 1 base at J, with 9 bases in the middle. There are 14 residues in the CDR3. CDR1 is MDHEN, CDR2 SYDVKM, per germline. In DNA, the CDR3 is TGTGCCAGCAGTTGGGGGAGCGGCACAGATACGCAGTATTTT. Amino acids: CASSWGSGTDTQYF.

This clone was found many times. The chain links TRBV10-3 to TRBJ1-6; the D gene is possibly TRBD1 (5 bases). V lost 4 bases, J lost 5 bases, and 15 bases lay in between. This CDR3 spans 16 amino acids. Germline V gene lookup returns CDR1 ENHRY and CDR2 SYGVKD. The CDR3 DNA sequence: TGTGCCATCAGTGCGGGGAGACAGAGTAATAATTCACCCCTCCACTTT. It is translated as CAISAGRQSNNSPLHF.

This clone was detected ten times or more. A much larger clone is a single base away; this may be a read error. This chain links TRBV19 with TRBJ2-6, with D possibly matching TRBD2 (6 bases). CDR1 is LNHDA, CDR2 SQIVND, per germline (reference sequence). CDR3 length: 15 residues. CDR3 DNA sequence: TGTGCCAGTAGGGCGGGAAGCTCTGGGGCCAACGTCCCGACTTTC. Translation: CASRAGSSGANVPTF.

This clone was recorded only once. It may be a read error: a sequence one base away is much more abundant. The chain has TRBV30 and TRBJ1-1; TRBD1 matches at 9 bases. This CDR3 is built from 16 residues. The V gene end was trimmed by 4 bases and the J gene end by 4 bases; junction bases not matched to a gene: 13. CDR1 and CDR2 from the germline V gene are GTSNPN and SVGIG (reference sequence). CDR3 nucleotide sequence: TGTGCCTGGACTAGCACAGGGGGCTGGGGTGTCACTGAAGCTTTCTTT. Amino acid sequence: CAWTSTGGWGVTEAFF.

V usage is TRBV27 and J usage is TRBJ2-1, with 9 bases fitting TRBD2. This CDR3 has 12 amino acids. Germline V lookup: CDR1 MNHEY, CDR2 SMNVEV (reference sequence). The V and J ends lost 3 bases and 10 bases, in that order; junction bases with no gene match: 1. CDR3 bases: TGTGCCAGCAGTTTCACTAGCGGGGAGCAGTTCTTC. Its translation: CASSFTSGEQFF.

This clone was recorded a few times. The chain links TRBV19 to TRBJ2-7, with TRBD2 as a possible D gene (6 bases). The V gene lost 0 bases and the J gene lost 0 bases, with 9 bases spanning the gap. The CDR3 spans 15 residues. CDR1 LNHDA and CDR2 SQIVND come from the germline V gene (reference sequence). The CDR3 is CASSIELAVSYEQYF. DNA of the CDR3: TGTGCCAGTAGTATAGAACTAGCTGTCTCCTACGAGCAGTACTTC.

This clone came up many times. V usage is TRBV2 and J usage is TRBJ2-3; a possible D gene is TRBD1 (5 bases). The CDR3 has 16 amino acids. V was cut by 8 bases and J by 2 bases, with 20 bases left in between. Germline CDR1 and CDR2: SNHLY and FYNNEI. CDR3 sequence reads: CASHQGYLALTDTQYF. The CDR3, as DNA: TGTGCCAGCCACCAGGGATACCTTGCCCTCACAGATACGCAGTATTTT.